A selection of T cell receptor beta chains follows, all from one sample in a study of blood T cells in healthy people across ages. From the 5' RACE reads, TCRdb called clonotypes with MiXCR, one entry per CDR3 protein. The data hold about 570,000 distinct CDR3 sequences, with about 26% observed a single time. Sequencing input: blood. These receptors were obtained from a woman aged 70-85 years in good health. Both conserved end residues are part of each CDR3. The order of the fields is D gene, J gene, clone size, V gene, CDR3 protein, CDR3 DNA. D genes are given only for firm matches. Size values are once, few and many counts, or a class for expanded clones, and some rows have none.

TRBD1 | TRBJ2-7 | many | TRBV12-3/TRBV12-4 | CASSSPGQGREQYF | TGTGCCAGCAGTTCTCCGGGACAGGGACGCGAGCAGTACTTC
- | TRBJ1-5 | - | TRBV29-1 | CSVADGNQPQHF | TGCAGCGTTGCGGACGGGAATCAGCCCCAGCATTTT
TRBD1 | TRBJ2-5 | few | TRBV5-1 | CASSWTGFVETQYF | TGCGCCAGCAGCTGGACAGGGTTTGTTGAGACCCAGTACTTC
TRBD1 | TRBJ1-4 | few | TRBV28 | CASRASLSEGGAREKLFF | TGTGCCAGCAGGGCATCCCTCTCGGAAGGGGGCGCAAGGGAAAAACTGTTTTTT
TRBD1 | TRBJ1-6 | few | TRBV6-5 | CASSYPTGTGDSPLHF | TGTGCCAGCAGTTACCCAACCGGGACAGGGGACTCACCCCTCCACTTT
- | TRBJ1-5 | few | TRBV12-3/TRBV12-4 | CASSPLTNQPQHF | TGTGCCAGCAGCCCCCTGACCAATCAGCCCCAGCATTTT
TRBD1 | TRBJ2-7 | - | TRBV30 | CAWSRGQGVNEQYF | TGTGCCTGGAGTAGGGGACAGGGGGTAAACGAGCAGTACTTC
- | TRBJ2-5 | - | TRBV7-8 | CASSLVQHSQTQYF | TGTGCCAGCAGCTTAGTCCAGCACTCGCAGACCCAGTACTTC
- | TRBJ2-2 | - | TRBV29-1 | CSAHASNGELFF | TGCAGCGCCCACGCTTCCAACGGGGAGCTGTTTTTT
- | TRBJ2-1 | - | TRBV10-3 | CAISGTGGSYNEQFF | TGTGCCATCAGTGGGACAGGAGGGTCCTACAATGAGCAGTTCTTC
- | TRBJ1-3 | few | TRBV3-1 | CASSQSAGNTIYF | TGTGCCAGCAGCCAATCAGCGGGAAACACCATATATTTT
TRBD1 | TRBJ2-1 | - | TRBV5-1 | CASSPRTGGSYNEQFF | TGCGCCAGCAGCCCCAGGACAGGGGGCTCCTACAATGAGCAGTTCTTC
- | TRBJ1-6 | - | TRBV6-2/TRBV6-3 | CASSDPLPGSPLHF | TGTGCCAGCAGTGACCCCTTGCCGGGTTCACCCCTCCACTTT
- | TRBJ1-1 | - | TRBV6-5 | CASSPSPGRVNTEAFF | TGTGCCAGCAGTCCTAGTCCGGGAAGAGTGAACACTGAAGCTTTCTTT
- | TRBJ1-3 | - | TRBV7-2 | CAGSLELGGYTIYF | TGTGCCGGCAGCTTAGAGTTGGGGGGATACACCATATATTTT
TRBD1 | TRBJ2-4 | - | TRBV12-3/TRBV12-4 | CASSHAGQGKNIQYF | TGTGCCAGCAGCCACGCGGGACAGGGAAAAAACATTCAGTACTTC
- | TRBJ1-1 | few | TRBV11-2 | CASSLRQGPGTEAFF | TGTGCCAGCAGCTTACGTCAGGGGCCGGGCACTGAAGCTTTCTTT
TRBD1 | TRBJ1-2 | few | TRBV9 | CASSVGQGANGYTF | TGTGCCAGCAGCGTGGGACAGGGGGCTAATGGCTACACCTTC
TRBD1 | TRBJ1-5 | - | TRBV4-1 | CASSQDGTGGYSQPQHF | TGCGCCAGCAGCCAAGATGGGACAGGGGGGTACAGCCAGCCCCAGCATTTT
- | TRBJ2-4 | - | TRBV13 | CASSLEGETKNIQYF | TGTGCCAGCAGCTTAGAGGGGGAGACCAAAAACATTCAGTACTTC
- | TRBJ1-5 | - | TRBV12-3/TRBV12-4 | CASSQAGTGYNQPQHF | TGTGCCAGCAGTCAAGCCGGGACGGGATACAATCAGCCCCAGCATTTT
- | TRBJ1-1 | few | TRBV7-2 | CASSSAVWGVEAFF | TGTGCCAGCAGCTCGGCGGTTTGGGGGGTTGAAGCTTTCTTT
- | TRBJ2-5 | few | TRBV6-5 | CASSYSKAQETQYF | TGTGCCAGCAGTTACTCGAAGGCCCAAGAGACCCAGTACTTC
TRBD1 | TRBJ2-7 | few | TRBV4-3 | CASSQDRGSSPGEQYF | TGCGCCAGCAGCCAAGACAGGGGGAGTAGCCCGGGTGAGCAGTACTTC
- | TRBJ1-5 | few | TRBV20-1 | CSARDEGGAKQPQHF | TGCAGTGCTAGAGATGAGGGGGGGGCTAAACAGCCCCAGCATTTT
TRBD1 | TRBJ1-6 | - | TRBV18 | CASSPSRTGVGSPLHF | TGTGCCAGCTCACCAAGTAGGACAGGGGTAGGATCACCCCTCCACTTT
- | TRBJ1-4 | - | TRBV7-9 | CASSLWADEKLFF | TGTGCCAGCAGCTTATGGGCAGATGAAAAACTGTTTTTT
- | TRBJ1-4 | few | TRBV5-1 | CASSSPTGGNEKLFF | TGCGCCAGCAGCTCCCCTACAGGAGGGAATGAAAAACTGTTTTTT
- | TRBJ1-5 | - | TRBV2 | CASRKDNQPQHF | TGTGCCAGCAGGAAAGACAATCAGCCCCAGCATTTT
- | TRBJ1-3 | once | TRBV6-6 | CASRDTDSGNTIYF | TGTGCCAGCCGAGATACGGACTCTGGAAACACCATATATTTT
- | TRBJ1-3 | - | TRBV19 | CASSRLDTDHSGNTIYF | TGTGCTAGTAGTCGCCTGGATACGGATCACTCTGGAAACACCATATATTTT
- | TRBJ1-1 | - | TRBV7-2 | CASSLLRGSTEAFF | TGTGCCAGCAGCTTATTAAGGGGGAGCACTGAAGCTTTCTTT
TRBD1 | TRBJ1-2 | - | TRBV5-6 | CASSPDRGRHHGYTF | TGTGCCAGCAGCCCGGACAGGGGGCGACATCATGGCTACACCTTC
- | TRBJ2-3 | few | TRBV5-1 | CASSGAVSTDTQYF | TGCGCCAGCAGCGGGGCGGTCAGCACAGATACGCAGTATTTT
- | TRBJ2-5 | few | TRBV5-1 | CASSLRTQETQYF | TGCGCCAGCAGCTTGAGGACCCAAGAGACCCAGTACTTC
TRBD2 | TRBJ2-5 | - | TRBV4-3 | CASSQDISGGLFF | TGCGCCAGCAGCCAAGATATCAGCGGGGGGCTGTTCTTC
- | TRBJ2-4 | - | TRBV6-5 | CASSNTPQNIQYF | TGTGCCAGCAGTAATACTCCTCAAAACATTCAGTACTTC
- | TRBJ1-2 | - | TRBV19 | CASSMDHGGYTF | TGTGCCAGTAGTATGGACCATGGAGGCTACACCTTC
TRBD2 | TRBJ2-2 | - | TRBV20-1 | CSAASSGTRSYTGELFF | TGCAGTGCCGCCTCCTCCGGGACTAGGTCTTACACCGGGGAGCTGTTTTTT
- | TRBJ1-2 | - | TRBV5-5 | CASSFRQNYGYTF | TGTGCCAGCAGCTTCCGACAGAACTATGGCTACACCTTC
- | TRBJ1-4 | - | TRBV7-8 | CASSETDKLFF | TGTGCCAGCAGCGAGACAGATAAACTGTTTTTT
- | TRBJ2-3 | - | TRBV5-1 | CASSSGSISLADTQYF | TGCGCCAGCAGCTCCGGGTCAATATCTCTAGCAGATACGCAGTATTTT
- | TRBJ1-1 | - | TRBV5-1 | CASSFGSLGATEAFF | TGCGCCAGCAGCTTTGGGTCCCTGGGGGCCACTGAAGCTTTCTTT
TRBD1 | TRBJ1-1 | - | TRBV10-3 | CAIGQAGMNTEAFF | TGTGCCATAGGACAGGCCGGAATGAACACTGAAGCTTTCTTT
- | TRBJ2-5 | once | TRBV5-1 | CASSLMTNQETQYF | TGCGCCAGCAGCTTGATGACTAACCAAGAGACCCAGTACTTC
- | TRBJ1-3 | - | TRBV12-3/TRBV12-4 | CASSLQARSSGNTIYF | TGTGCCAGCAGTTTACAGGCTCGGAGCTCTGGAAACACCATATATTTT
- | TRBJ1-4 | - | TRBV20-1 | CSARMGRGNEKLFF | TGCAGTGCTAGAATGGGCCGGGGGAATGAAAAACTGTTTTTT
- | TRBJ1-6 | few | TRBV27 | CASRSNSRANSPLHF | TGTGCCAGCAGAAGCAATTCTCGCGCTAATTCACCCCTCCACTTT
- | TRBJ2-7 | - | TRBV20-1 | CSASLDLRGSYEQYF | TGCAGTGCTAGTTTGGACCTAAGGGGCTCCTACGAGCAGTACTTC